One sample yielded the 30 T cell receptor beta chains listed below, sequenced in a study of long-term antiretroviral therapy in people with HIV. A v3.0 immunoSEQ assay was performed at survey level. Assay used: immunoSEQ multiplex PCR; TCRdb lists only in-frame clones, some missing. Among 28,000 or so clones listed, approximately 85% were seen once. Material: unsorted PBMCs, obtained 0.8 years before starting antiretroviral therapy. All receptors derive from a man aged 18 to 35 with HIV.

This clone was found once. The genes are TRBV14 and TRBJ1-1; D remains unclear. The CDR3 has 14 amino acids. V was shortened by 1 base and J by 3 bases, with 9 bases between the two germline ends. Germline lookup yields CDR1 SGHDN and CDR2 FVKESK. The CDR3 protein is CASSQAQPHTEAFF. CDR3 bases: TGTGCCAGCAGCCAAGCCCAGCCTCACACTGAAGCTTTCTTT.

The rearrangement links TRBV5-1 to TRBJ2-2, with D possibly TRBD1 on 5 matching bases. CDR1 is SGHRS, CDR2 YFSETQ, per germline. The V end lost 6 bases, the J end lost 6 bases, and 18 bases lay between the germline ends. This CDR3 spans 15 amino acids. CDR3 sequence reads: CASNVRGVLSGELFF. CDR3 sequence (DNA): TGCGCCAGCAATGTAAGGGGTGTACTTTCCGGGGAGCTGTTTTTT.

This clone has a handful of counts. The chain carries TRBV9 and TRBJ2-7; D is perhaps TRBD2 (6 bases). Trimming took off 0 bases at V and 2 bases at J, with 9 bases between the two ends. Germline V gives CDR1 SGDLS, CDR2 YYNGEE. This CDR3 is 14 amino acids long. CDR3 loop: CASSVDGTPYEQYF. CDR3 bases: TGTGCCAGCAGCGTAGACGGGACTCCCTACGAGCAGTACTTC.

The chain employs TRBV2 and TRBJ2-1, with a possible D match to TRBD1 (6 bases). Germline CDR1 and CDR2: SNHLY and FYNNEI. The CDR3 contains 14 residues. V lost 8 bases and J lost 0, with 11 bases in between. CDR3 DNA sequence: TGTGCCAGCGGGGGCTGGGCCTCCTACAATGAGCAGTTCTTC. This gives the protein CASGGWASYNEQFF.

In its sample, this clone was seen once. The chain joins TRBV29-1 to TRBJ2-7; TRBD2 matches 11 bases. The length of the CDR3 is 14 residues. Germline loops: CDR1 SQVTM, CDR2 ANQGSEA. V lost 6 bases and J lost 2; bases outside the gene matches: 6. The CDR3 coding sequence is TGCAGCGTATTAAGACTAGCGGGAACCTACGAGCAGTACTTC. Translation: CSVLRLAGTYEQYF.

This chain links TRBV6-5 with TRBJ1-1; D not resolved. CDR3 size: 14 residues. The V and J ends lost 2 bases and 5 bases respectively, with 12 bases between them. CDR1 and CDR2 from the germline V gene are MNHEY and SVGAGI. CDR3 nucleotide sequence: TGTGCCAGCAGTTACGGGTTGGCGGGAACTGAAGCTTTCTTT. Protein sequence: CASSYGLAGTEAFF.

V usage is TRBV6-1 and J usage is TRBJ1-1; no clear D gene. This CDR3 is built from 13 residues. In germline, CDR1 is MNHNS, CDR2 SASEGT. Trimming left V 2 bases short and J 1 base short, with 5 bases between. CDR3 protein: CASSESPNTEAFF. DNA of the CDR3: TGTGCCAGCAGTGAATCCCCGAACACTGAAGCTTTCTTT.

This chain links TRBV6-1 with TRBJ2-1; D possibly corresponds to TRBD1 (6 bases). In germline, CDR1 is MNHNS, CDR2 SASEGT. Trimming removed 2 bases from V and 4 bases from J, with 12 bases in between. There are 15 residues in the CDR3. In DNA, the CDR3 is TGTGCCAGCAGTGAACGGGACACCTTGTACAATGAGCAGTTCTTC. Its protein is CASSERDTLYNEQFF.

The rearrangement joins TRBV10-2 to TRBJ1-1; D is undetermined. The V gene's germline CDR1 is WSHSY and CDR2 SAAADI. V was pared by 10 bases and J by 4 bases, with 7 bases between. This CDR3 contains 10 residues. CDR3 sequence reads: CATMGTEAFF. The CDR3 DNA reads TGCGCCACCATGGGCACTGAAGCTTTCTTT.

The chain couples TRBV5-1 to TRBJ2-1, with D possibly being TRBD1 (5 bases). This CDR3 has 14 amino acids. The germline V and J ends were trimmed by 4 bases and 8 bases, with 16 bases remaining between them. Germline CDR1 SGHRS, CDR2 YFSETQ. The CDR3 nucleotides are TGCGCCAGCAGCCCCGACAGTGGTCGGTATGAGCAGTTCTTC. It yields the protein CASSPDSGRYEQFF.

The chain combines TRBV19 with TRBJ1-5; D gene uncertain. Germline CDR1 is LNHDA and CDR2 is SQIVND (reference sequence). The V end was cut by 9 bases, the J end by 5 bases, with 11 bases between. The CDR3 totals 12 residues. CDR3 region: CASRAGDQPQHF. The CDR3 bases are TGTGCCAGCCGGGCCGGAGATCAGCCCCAGCATTTT.

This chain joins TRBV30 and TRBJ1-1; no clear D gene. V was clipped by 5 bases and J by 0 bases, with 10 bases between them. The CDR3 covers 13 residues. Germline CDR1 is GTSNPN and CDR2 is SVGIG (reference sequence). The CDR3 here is CAWGNGLNTEAFF. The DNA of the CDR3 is TGTGCCTGGGGAAACGGGCTGAACACTGAAGCTTTCTTT.

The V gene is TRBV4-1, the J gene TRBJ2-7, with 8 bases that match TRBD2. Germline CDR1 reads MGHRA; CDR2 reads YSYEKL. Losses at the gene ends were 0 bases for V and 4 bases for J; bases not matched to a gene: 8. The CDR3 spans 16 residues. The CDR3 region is CASSQELQRELYEQYF. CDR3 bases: TGCGCCAGCAGCCAAGAATTACAGCGGGAGTTATACGAGCAGTACTTC.

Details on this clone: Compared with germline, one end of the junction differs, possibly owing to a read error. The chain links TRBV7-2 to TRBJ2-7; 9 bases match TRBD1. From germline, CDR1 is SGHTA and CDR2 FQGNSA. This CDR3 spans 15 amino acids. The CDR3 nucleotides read TGTGCCAGCAGCTCCACAGGGGGCGCCTCCGACGAGCAGTACTTC. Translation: CASSSTGGASDEQYF.

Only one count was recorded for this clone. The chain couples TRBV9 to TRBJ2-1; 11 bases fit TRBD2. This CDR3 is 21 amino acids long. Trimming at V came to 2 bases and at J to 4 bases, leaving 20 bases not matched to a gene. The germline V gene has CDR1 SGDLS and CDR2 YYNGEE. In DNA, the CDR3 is TGTGCCAGCAGCGTCAATCCGGGGAAGGGACTAGCGGAGGGGGGATACAATGAGCAGTTCTTC. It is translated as CASSVNPGKGLAEGGYNEQFF.

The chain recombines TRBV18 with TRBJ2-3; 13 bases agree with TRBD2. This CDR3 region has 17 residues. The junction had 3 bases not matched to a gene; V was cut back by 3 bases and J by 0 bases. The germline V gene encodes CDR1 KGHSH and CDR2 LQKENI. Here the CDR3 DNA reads TGTGCCAGCTCACCGCCGGGACTAGCGGGGAGCACAGATACGCAGTATTTT. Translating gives CASSPPGLAGSTDTQYF. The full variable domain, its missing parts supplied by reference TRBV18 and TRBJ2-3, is NAGVMQNPRHLVRRRGQEARLRCSPMKGHSHVYWYRQLPEEGLKFMVYLQKENIIDESGMPKERFSAEFPKEGPSILRIQQVVRGDSAAYFCASSPPGLAGSTDTQYFGPGTRLTVL.

The CDR3 DNA reads TGTGCCAACGCCCCACAGGGGACCTATGGCTACACCTTC. It translates to CANAPQGTYGYTF. This chain uses TRBV6-1 with TRBJ1-2; 7 nucleotides align to TRBD1. V lost 10 bases to trimming and J lost 4 bases; unmatched junction nucleotides: 9. Germline V gene data show CDR1 as MNHNS and CDR2 as SASEGT. This CDR3 has 13 amino acids.

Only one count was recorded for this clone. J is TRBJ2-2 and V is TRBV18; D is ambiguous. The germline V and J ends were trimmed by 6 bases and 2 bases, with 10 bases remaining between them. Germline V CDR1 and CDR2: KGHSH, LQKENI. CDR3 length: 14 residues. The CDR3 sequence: CASSGKINTGELFF. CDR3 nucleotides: TGTGCCAGCTCGGGAAAAATCAACACCGGGGAGCTGTTTTTT.

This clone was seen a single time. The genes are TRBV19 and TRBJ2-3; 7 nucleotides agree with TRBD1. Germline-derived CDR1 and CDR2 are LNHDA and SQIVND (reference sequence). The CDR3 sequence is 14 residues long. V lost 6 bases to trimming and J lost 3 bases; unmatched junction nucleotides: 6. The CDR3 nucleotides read TGTGCCAGTAGCCAAAGACAGGGAACAGATACGCAGTATTTT. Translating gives CASSQRQGTDTQYF. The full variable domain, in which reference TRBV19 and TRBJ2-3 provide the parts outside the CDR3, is DGGITQSPKYLFRKEGQNVTLSCEQNLNHDAMYWYRQDPGQGLRLIYYSQIVNDFQKGDIAEGYSVSREKKESFPLTVTSAQKNPTAFYLCASSQRQGTDTQYFGPGTRLTVL.

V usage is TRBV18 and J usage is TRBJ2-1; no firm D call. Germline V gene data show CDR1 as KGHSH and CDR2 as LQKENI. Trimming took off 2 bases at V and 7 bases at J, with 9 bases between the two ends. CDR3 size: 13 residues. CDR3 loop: CASSPARKNEQFF. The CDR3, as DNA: TGTGCCAGCTCACCAGCGCGGAAGAATGAGCAGTTCTTC. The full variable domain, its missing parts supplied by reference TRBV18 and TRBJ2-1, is NAGVMQNPRHLVRRRGQEARLRCSPMKGHSHVYWYRQLPEEGLKFMVYLQKENIIDESGMPKERFSAEFPKEGPSILRIQQVVRGDSAAYFCASSPARKNEQFFGPGTRLTVL.

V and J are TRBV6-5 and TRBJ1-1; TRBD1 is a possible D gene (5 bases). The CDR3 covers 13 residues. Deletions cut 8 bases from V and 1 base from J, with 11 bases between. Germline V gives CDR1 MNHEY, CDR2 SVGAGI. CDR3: CASGRGSNTEAFF. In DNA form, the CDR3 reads TGTGCCAGCGGTAGGGGATCGAACACTGAAGCTTTCTTT.

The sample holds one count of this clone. The CDR3 DNA is TGTGCCACGAGGGACTTACACTACGAGCAGTACTTC. Protein sequence: CATRDLHYEQYF. The chain joins TRBV6-1 to TRBJ2-7; D might be TRBD2 (6 bases). The CDR3 length is 12 residues. Per the germline V gene, CDR1 is MNHNS and CDR2 is SASEGT. The V end was cut by 10 bases, the J end by 3 bases, with 13 bases between.

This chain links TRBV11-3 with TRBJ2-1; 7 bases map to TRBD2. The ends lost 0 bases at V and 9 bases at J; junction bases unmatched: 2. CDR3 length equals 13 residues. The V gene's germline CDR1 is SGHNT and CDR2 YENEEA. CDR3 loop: CASSLDSGGEQFF. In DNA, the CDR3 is TGTGCCAGCAGCTTAGACTCGGGGGGTGAGCAGTTCTTC.

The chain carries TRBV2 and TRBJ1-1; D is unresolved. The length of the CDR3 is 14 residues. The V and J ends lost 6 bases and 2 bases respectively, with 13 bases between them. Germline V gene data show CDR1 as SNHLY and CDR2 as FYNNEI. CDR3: CASSEVRYNTEAFF. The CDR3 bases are TGTGCCAGCAGCGAGGTCCGTTACAACACTGAAGCTTTCTTT. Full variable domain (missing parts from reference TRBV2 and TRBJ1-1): EPEVTQTPSHQVTQMGQEVILRCVPISNHLYFYWYRQILGQKVEFLVSFYNNEISEKSEIFDDQFSVERPDGSNFTLKIRSTKLEDSAMYFCASSEVRYNTEAFFGQGTRLTVV.

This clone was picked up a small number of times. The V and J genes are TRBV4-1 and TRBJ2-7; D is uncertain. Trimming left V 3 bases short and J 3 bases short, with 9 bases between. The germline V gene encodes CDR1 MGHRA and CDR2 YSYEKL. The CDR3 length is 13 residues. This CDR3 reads CASSQLSNYEQYF. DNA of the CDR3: TGCGCCAGCAGCCAGCTCTCTAACTACGAGCAGTACTTC.

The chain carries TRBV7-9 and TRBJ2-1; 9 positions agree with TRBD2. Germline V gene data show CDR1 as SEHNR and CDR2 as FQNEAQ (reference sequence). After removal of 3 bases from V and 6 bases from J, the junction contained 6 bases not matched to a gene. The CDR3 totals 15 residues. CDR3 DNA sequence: TGTGCCAGCAGCTTTTGGCGGGGGGGCAGCAATGAGCAGTTCTTC. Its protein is CASSFWRGGSNEQFF.

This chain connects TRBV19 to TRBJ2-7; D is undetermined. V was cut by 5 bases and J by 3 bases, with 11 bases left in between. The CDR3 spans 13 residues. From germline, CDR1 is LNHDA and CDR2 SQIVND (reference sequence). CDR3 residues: CASSAENYYEQYF. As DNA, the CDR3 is TGTGCCAGTAGTGCAGAGAATTACTACGAGCAGTACTTC.

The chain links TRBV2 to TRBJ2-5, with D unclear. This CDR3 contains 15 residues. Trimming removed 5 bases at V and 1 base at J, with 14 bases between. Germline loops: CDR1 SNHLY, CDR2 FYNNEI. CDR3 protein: CASSPRLYPQETQYF. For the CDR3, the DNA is TGTGCCAGCAGTCCCCGACTCTACCCCCAAGAGACCCAGTACTTC.

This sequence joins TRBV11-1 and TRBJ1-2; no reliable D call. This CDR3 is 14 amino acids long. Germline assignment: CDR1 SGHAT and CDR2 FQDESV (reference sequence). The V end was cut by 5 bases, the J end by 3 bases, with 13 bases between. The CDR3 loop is CASSAWPGDYGYTF. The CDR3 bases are TGTGCCAGCAGCGCTTGGCCTGGGGACTATGGCTACACCTTC.

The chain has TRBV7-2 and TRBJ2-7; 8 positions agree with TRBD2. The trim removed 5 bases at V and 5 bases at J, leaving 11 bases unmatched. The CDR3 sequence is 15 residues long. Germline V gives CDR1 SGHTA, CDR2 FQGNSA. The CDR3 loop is CASSPGPRLANEQYF. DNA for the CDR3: TGTGCCAGCAGCCCGGGGCCCAGACTAGCGAACGAGCAGTACTTC.